A selection of T cell receptor beta chains follows, all from one sample in a study of shared clonotypes between healthy human individuals. The method was immunoSEQ multiplex PCR; TCRdb's version includes in-frame clones alone and lacks a portion of them. The sample contains about 690,000 clones, roughly 88% of which appear only once. The sample consisted of memory CD8+ T cells from PBMCs. Receptors originate from a man aged 18 to 35 in good health. Some clones in this sample may be carry-over from other donors' samples. Both conserved end residues are part of each CDR3. A D gene is named only where the DNA matches it firmly. Size is omitted from some rows. Given values are once, few, many or a class for expanded clones.

v_gene	len	j_gene	d_gene	abundance	CDR3aa	CDR3nt
TRBV5-6	10	TRBJ2-3	.	.	CASSTDTQYF	TGTGCCAGTAGCACAGATACGCAGTATTTT
TRBV6-6	14	TRBJ2-7	TRBD2	once	CASSLSGGAYEQYF	TGTGCCAGCAGTTTAAGCGGGGGTGCCTACGAGCAGTACTTC
TRBV6-6	14	TRBJ1-1	TRBD1	.	CASSLGQGNTEAFF	TGTGCCAGCAGTCTCGGACAGGGGAACACTGAAGCTTTCTTT
TRBV5-6	14	TRBJ1-1	.	once	CANRTGGANTEAFF	TGTGCCAACAGAACCGGGGGAGCGAACACTGAAGCTTTCTTT
TRBV4-3	15	TRBJ1-2	TRBD1	.	CASSQVNPGGYGYTF	TGCGCCAGCAGCCAAGTGAATCCAGGGGGCTATGGCTACACCTTC
TRBV7-8	13	TRBJ2-7	.	once	CASSLSPKYEQYF	TGTGCCAGCAGCTTATCCCCGAAATACGAGCAGTACTTC
TRBV6-5	13	TRBJ1-5	.	.	CASGDTTNQPQHF	TGTGCCAGCGGGGACACAACTAATCAGCCCCAGCATTTT
TRBV6-5	13	TRBJ2-7	.	.	CASSYSTGYEQYF	TGTGCCAGCAGTTACTCGACAGGTTACGAGCAGTACTTC
TRBV9	14	TRBJ2-1	.	.	CASSVGGYYNEQFF	TGTGCCAGCAGCGTAGGGGGATACTACAATGAGCAGTTCTTC
TRBV19	14	TRBJ1-5	.	.	CASTRGRRGLDQHF	TGTGCCAGTACCCGTGGACGGCGAGGTCTCGACCAGCATTTT
TRBV19	15	TRBJ1-4	.	.	CASSKIRGNNEKLFF	TGTGCCAGTAGTAAGATAAGGGGAAATAATGAAAAACTGTTTTTT
TRBV18	16	TRBJ2-5	TRBD1	.	CASSPEGNRGPETQYF	TGTGCCAGCTCACCAGAGGGGAACAGGGGGCCCGAGACCCAGTACTTC
TRBV2	14	TRBJ1-1	.	.	CASSDGTENTEAFF	TGTGCCAGCAGTGATGGGACGGAGAACACTGAAGCTTTCTTT
TRBV6-5	16	TRBJ1-1	.	.	CASSYSGGAGNTEAFF	TGTGCCAGCAGTTACTCGGGGGGGGCAGGGAACACTGAAGCTTTCTTT
TRBV27	15	TRBJ2-1	TRBD2	.	CASSSGLAEDNEQFF	TGTGCCAGCAGTTCGGGACTAGCGGAAGACAATGAGCAGTTCTTC
TRBV28	15	TRBJ2-7	.	.	CASSLLGDGAYEQYF	TGTGCCAGCAGTTTATTAGGGGACGGAGCCTACGAGCAGTACTTC
TRBV29-1	13	TRBJ1-2	TRBD1	.	CSVNRDRDYGYTF	TGCAGCGTCAACCGGGACAGGGACTATGGCTACACCTTC
TRBV7-2	18	TRBJ2-7	TRBD2	.	CASSFLPPGTSGSYEQYF	TGTGCCAGCAGCTTCCTACCCCCTGGGACTAGCGGGAGCTACGAGCAGTACTTC